Following are 8 T cell receptor beta chains from one sample sequenced in a study of esophageal squamous cell carcinoma under preoperative chemotherapy. Time point denoted: after preoperative PTX-NDP chemotherapy. Using its own MiXCR run on the PCR reads, TCRdb lists one record per CDR3 protein. The repertoire has about 32,000 distinct CDR3 sequences, around 50% of them found once; the top ten carry roughly 20%. Sampling was carried out from a patient given preoperative chemotherapy. These receptors originate from a human donor with esophageal squamous cell carcinoma. The donor label of this sample is uncertain.

The rearrangement links TRBV7-6 to TRBJ2-1; D perhaps matches TRBD1 (5 bases). The germline V gene has CDR1 SGHVS and CDR2 FNYEAQ. Trimming shortened V by 4 bases and J by 5 bases, and 12 bases separated the two germline ends. The CDR3 spans 14 residues. In DNA, the CDR3 is TGTGCCAGCAGCTCCCGGACATACAACAATGAGCAGTTCTTC. Protein sequence: CASSSRTYNNEQFF.

Many counts were recorded for this clonotype. J is TRBJ2-3 and V is TRBV12-3 or TRBV12-4, with TRBD1 as a possible D gene (6 bases). This CDR3 region has 15 residues. Trimming took off 2 bases at V and 1 base at J, with 10 bases between the two ends. The CDR3 here is CASSLSGQGTDTQYF. As DNA, the CDR3 is TGTGCCAGCAGTTTATCGGGACAAGGCACAGATACGCAGTATTTT.

The chain carries TRBV7-6 and TRBJ2-5; TRBD1 or TRBD2 may be the D gene (5 bases each). Per the germline V gene, CDR1 is SGHVS and CDR2 is FNYEAQ. This CDR3 region has 14 residues. The CDR3 loop reads CAGRAGGDPETQYF. The CDR3 nucleotides are TGTGCGGGGCGCGCGGGCGGTGACCCAGAGACCCAGTACTTC. Complete variable domain (other parts from reference TRBV7-6 and TRBJ2-5): GAGVSQSPRYKVTKRGQDVALRCDPISGHVSLYWYRQALGQGPEFLTYFNYEAQQDKSGLPNDRFSAERPEGSISTLTIQRTEQRDSAMYRCAGRAGGDPETQYFGPGTRLLVL.

This clonotype was observed many times. The CDR3 bases are TGTGCCAGCAGTCCAATGGACAGCACCTACGAGCAGTACTTC. Amino acids: CASSPMDSTYEQYF. The chain joins TRBV12-3 or TRBV12-4 to TRBJ2-7, with D perhaps TRBD1 (6 bases). The ends were cut back, 5 bases at V and 2 bases at J, with 13 bases in the middle. The CDR3 spans 14 residues.

In its sample, this clonotype was seen once. J is TRBJ2-5 and V is TRBV11-2, with 9 bases matching TRBD1. The last part of the DNA fits TRBJ2-7 better; the J call may be wrong. The CDR3 loop spans 16 amino acids. CDR1 is SGHAT and CDR2 is FQNNGV in the germline V gene. Here the CDR3 reads CASSLDLGTGSYEQYF. The DNA for the CDR3 is TGTGCCAGCAGCTTAGACCTCGGGACAGGGAGCTACGAGCAGTACTTC.

This clonotype was recorded a few times. In this CDR3 the conserved last residue, phenylalanine or tryptophan, is missing, so a read error is likely. The chain employs TRBV7-3 and TRBJ2-5; D might be TRBD1 or TRBD2, each matching 6 bases. The J call may be mistaken, given a closer DNA end match to TRBJ2-1. The CDR3 has 13 residues. Germline CDR1 and CDR2: SGHTA and FQGTGA. The CDR3 DNA is TGTGCCAGCAGCTTAGGGGGGCTAGAGACCCAGTTCTCC. This sequence encodes CASSLGGLETQFS.

In this sample, this clonotype turned up a few times. CDR3 coding DNA: TGTGCCAGCAGTGCCCTTAGGACAGGTACCTACGAGCAGTACTTC. This gives the protein CASSALRTGTYEQYF. The chain combines TRBV6-1 with TRBJ2-7, with 7 bases aligning to TRBD1. Trimming at V came to 4 bases and at J to 2 bases, leaving 8 bases not matched to a gene. The CDR3 is 15 amino acids. Germline CDR1 reads MNHNS; CDR2 reads SASEGT.

The rearrangement joins TRBV7-8 to TRBJ2-3, with 16 bases aligning to TRBD2. Trimming at V came to 6 bases and at J to 3 bases, leaving 9 bases not matched to a gene. The CDR3 totals 18 residues. Germline lookup yields CDR1 SGHVS and CDR2 FQNEAQ. This chain's CDR3 is CASSFGTSGGVGTDTQYF. The CDR3 DNA reads TGTGCCAGCAGTTTCGGGACTAGCGGGGGGGTAGGGACAGATACGCAGTATTTT.